This T cell receptor beta chain was sequenced in a study of blood T cell repertoires in COVID-19. The table came from immunoSEQ multiplex PCR; TCRdb's copy has only in-frame clones and leaves some out. The table lists 220,000 or so clones, approximately 81% of them singletons. The CDR3 is 13 amino acids. Per the germline V gene, CDR1 is SGHTA and CDR2 is FQGTGA. Trimming took 5 bases from V and 0 from J, leaving 5 bases between them. The chain has TRBV7-3 and TRBJ2-1; no definite D call. The sample consisted of peripheral blood. The TCR originated in a man aged 25-45 years with active or convalescent COVID-19. The CDR3 loop reads CASSPNSYNEQFF. In nucleotides, the CDR3 is TGTGCCAGCAGCCCCAACTCCTACAATGAGCAGTTCTTC.